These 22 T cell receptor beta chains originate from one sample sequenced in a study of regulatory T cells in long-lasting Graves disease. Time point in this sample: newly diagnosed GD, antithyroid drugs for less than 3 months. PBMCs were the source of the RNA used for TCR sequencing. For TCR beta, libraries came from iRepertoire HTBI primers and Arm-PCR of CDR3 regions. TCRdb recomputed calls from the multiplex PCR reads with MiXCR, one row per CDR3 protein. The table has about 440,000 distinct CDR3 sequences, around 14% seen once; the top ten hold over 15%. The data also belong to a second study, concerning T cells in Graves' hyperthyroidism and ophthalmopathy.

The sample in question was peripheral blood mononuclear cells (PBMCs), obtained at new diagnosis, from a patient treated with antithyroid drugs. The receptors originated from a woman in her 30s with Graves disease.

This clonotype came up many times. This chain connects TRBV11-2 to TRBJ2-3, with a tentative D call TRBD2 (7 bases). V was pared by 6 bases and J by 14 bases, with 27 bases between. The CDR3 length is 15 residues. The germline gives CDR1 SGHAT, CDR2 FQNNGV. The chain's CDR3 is CASRPPGGSPRGRYF. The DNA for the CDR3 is TGTGCCAGCAGACCCCCGGGGGGCAGTCCAAGGGGTCGGTATTTT.

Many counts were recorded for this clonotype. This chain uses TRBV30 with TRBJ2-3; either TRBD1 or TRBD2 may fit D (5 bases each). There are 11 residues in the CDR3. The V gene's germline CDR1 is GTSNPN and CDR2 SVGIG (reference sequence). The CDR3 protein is CAIERGDTQYF. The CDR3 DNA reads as TGTGCTATCGAGAGGGGAGATACGCAGTATTTT.

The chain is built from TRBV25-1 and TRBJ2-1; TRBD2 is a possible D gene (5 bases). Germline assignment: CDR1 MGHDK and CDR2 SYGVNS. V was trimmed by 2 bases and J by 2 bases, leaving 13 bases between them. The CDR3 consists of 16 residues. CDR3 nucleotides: TGTGCCAGCAGTGAACGCGAGCGGCCTCCCTACAATGAGCAGTTCTTC. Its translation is CASSERERPPYNEQFF.

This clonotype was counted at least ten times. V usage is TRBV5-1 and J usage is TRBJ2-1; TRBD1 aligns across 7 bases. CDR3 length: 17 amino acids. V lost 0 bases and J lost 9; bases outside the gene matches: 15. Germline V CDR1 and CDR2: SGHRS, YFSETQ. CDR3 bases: TGCGCCAGCAGCTTGGCAAGAGGGGGCTCGGGAAGGGGTGAGCAGTTCTTC. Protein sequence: CASSLARGGSGRGEQFF.

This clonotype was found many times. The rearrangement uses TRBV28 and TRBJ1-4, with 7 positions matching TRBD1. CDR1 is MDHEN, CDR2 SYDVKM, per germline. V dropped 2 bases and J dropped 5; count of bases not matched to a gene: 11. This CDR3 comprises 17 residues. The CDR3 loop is CASSLAPSGTDNEKLFF. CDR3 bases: TGTGCCAGCAGTTTAGCGCCATCCGGGACAGACAATGAAAAACTGTTTTTT. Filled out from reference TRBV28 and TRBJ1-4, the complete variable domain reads DVKVTQSSRYLVKRTGEKVFLECVQDMDHENMFWYRQDPGLGLRLIYFSYDVKMKEKGDIPEGYSVSREKKERFSLILESASTNQTSMYLCASSLAPSGTDNEKLFFGSGTQLSVL.

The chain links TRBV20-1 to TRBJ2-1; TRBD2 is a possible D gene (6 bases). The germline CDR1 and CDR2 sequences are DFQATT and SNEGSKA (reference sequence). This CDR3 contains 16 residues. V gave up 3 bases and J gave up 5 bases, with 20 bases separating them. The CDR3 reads CSASWWEAVRNNEQFF. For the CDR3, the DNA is TGCAGTGCTAGCTGGTGGGAGGCGGTCAGAAACAATGAGCAGTTCTTC.

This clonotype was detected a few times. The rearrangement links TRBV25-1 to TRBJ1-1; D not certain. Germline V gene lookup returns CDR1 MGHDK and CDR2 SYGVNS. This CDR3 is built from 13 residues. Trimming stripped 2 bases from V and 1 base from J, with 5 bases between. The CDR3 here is CASSEGPNTEAFF. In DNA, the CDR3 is TGTGCCAGCAGTGAAGGACCGAACACTGAAGCTTTCTTT.

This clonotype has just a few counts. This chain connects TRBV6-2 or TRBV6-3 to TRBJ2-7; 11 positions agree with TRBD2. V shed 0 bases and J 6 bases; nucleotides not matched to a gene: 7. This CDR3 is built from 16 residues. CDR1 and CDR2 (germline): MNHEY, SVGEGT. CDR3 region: CASSYSTSGTSREQYF. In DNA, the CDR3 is TGTGCCAGCAGTTACTCGACTAGCGGGACCTCCCGCGAGCAGTACTTC.

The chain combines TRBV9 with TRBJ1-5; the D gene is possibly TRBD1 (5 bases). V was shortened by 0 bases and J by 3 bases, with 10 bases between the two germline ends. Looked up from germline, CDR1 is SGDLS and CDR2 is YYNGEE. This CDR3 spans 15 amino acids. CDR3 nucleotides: TGTGCCAGCAGCGTAGGGCAGGGATTCAATCAGCCCCAGCATTTT. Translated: CASSVGQGFNQPQHF. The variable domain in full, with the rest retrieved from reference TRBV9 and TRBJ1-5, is DSGVTQTPKHLITATGQRVTLRCSPRSGDLSVYWYQQSLDQGLQFLIQYYNGEERAKGNILERFSAQQFPDLHSELNLSSLELGDSALYFCASSVGQGFNQPQHFGDGTRLSIL.

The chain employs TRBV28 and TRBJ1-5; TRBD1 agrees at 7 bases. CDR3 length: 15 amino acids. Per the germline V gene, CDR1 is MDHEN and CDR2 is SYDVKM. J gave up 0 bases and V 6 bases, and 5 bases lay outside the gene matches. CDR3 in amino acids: CASRGTELSNQPQHF. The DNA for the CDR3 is TGTGCCAGCAGAGGGACAGAACTTAGCAATCAGCCCCAGCATTTT. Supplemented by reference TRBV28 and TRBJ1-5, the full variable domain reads DVKVTQSSRYLVKRTGEKVFLECVQDMDHENMFWYRQDPGLGLRLIYFSYDVKMKEKGDIPEGYSVSREKKERFSLILESASTNQTSMYLCASRGTELSNQPQHFGDGTRLSIL.

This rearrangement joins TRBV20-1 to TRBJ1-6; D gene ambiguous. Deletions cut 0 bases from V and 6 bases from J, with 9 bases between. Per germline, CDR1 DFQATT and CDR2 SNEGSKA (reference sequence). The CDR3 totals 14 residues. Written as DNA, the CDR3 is TGCAGTGCTAGAGAGCGAACGGTTAATTCACCCCTCCACTTT. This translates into CSARERTVNSPLHF.

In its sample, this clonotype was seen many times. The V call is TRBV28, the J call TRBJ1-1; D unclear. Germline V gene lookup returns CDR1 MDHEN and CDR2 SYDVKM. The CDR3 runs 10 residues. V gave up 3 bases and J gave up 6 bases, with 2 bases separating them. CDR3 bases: TGTGCCAGCAGTTTGGCTGAAGCTTTCTTT. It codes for CASSLAEAFF. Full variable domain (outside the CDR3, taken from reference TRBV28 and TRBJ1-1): DVKVTQSSRYLVKRTGEKVFLECVQDMDHENMFWYRQDPGLGLRLIYFSYDVKMKEKGDIPEGYSVSREKKERFSLILESASTNQTSMYLCASSLAEAFFGQGTRLTVV.

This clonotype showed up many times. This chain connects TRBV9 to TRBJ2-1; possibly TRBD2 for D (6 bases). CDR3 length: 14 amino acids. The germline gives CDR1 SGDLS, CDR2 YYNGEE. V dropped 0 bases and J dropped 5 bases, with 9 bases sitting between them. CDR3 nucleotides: TGTGCCAGCAGCGTAGATGGACTAAACAATGAGCAGTTCTTC. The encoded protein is CASSVDGLNNEQFF.

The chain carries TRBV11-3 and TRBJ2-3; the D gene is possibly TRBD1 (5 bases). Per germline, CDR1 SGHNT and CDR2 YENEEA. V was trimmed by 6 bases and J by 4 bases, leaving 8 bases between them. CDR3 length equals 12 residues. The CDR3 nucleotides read TGTGCCAGCAGTGACAGATCAGATACGCAGTATTTT. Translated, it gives CASSDRSDTQYF.

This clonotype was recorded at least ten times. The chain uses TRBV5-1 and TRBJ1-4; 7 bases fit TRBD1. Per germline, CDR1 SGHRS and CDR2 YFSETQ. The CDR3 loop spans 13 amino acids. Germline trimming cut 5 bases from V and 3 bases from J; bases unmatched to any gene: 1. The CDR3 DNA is TGCGCCAGCAGAGGGACAGCTAATGAAAAACTGTTTTTT. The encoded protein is CASRGTANEKLFF.

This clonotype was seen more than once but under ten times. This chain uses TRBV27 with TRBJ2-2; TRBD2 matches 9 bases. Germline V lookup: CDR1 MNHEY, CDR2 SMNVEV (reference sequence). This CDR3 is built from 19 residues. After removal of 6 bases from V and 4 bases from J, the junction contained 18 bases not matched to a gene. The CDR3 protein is CASRPSLGAGGPGTGELFF. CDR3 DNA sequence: TGTGCCAGCAGGCCATCTCTCGGGGCGGGAGGGCCTGGCACCGGGGAGCTGTTTTTT.

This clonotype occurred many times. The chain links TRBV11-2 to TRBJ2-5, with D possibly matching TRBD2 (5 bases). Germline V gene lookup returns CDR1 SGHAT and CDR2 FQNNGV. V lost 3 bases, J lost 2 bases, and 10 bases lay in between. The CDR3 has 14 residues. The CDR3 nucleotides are TGTGCCAGCAGCTTCGGGATGGGGCAAGAGACCCAGTACTTC. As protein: CASSFGMGQETQYF.

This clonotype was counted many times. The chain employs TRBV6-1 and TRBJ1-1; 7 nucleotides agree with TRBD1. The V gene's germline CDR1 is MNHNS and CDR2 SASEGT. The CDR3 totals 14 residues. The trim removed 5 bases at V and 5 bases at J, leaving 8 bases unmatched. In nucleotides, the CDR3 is TGTGCCAGCAGTAAACGGGACAGTGGAACTGAAGCTTTCTTT. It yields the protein CASSKRDSGTEAFF.

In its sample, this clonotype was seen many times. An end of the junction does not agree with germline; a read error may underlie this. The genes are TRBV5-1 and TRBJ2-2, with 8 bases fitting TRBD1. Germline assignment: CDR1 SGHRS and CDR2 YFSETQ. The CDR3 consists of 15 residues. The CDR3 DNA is TGTGCCAGCAGCTCAGGGACAGGACGCACCGGGGAGCTGTTTTTT. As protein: CASSSGTGRTGELFF.

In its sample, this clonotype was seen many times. The CDR3 spells CSARRDLGYGYTF. CDR3 sequence (DNA): TGCAGTGCTCGCAGGGATCTAGGGTATGGCTACACCTTC. The chain employs TRBV20-1 and TRBJ1-2; D might be TRBD1 (5 bases). The CDR3 is made up of 13 amino acids. The V end was cut by 5 bases, the J end by 5 bases, with 15 bases between. CDR1 is DFQATT, CDR2 SNEGSKA, per germline (reference sequence).

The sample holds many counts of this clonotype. This CDR3 is CASSLREGVSISGELFF. CDR3 nucleotides: TGTGCCAGCAGTTTGCGGGAGGGCGTCTCAATATCCGGGGAGCTGTTTTTT. V and J are TRBV2 and TRBJ2-2; 9 bases line up with TRBD2. The germline gives CDR1 SNHLY, CDR2 FYNNEI. V shed 5 bases and J 6 bases; nucleotides not matched to a gene: 13. The CDR3 consists of 17 residues. Filled out from reference TRBV2 and TRBJ2-2, the complete variable domain reads EPEVTQTPSHQVTQMGQEVILRCVPISNHLYFYWYRQILGQKVEFLVSFYNNEISEKSEIFDDQFSVERPDGSNFTLKIRSTKLEDSAMYFCASSLREGVSISGELFFGEGSRLTVL.

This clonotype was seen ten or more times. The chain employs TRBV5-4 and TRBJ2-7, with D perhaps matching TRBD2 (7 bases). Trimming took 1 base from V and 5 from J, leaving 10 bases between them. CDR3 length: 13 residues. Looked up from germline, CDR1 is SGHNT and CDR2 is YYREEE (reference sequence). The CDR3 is CASSLIGGDEQYF. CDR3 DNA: TGTGCCAGCAGCTTGATAGGGGGGGACGAGCAGTACTTC.